The 11 T cell receptor beta chains below were found in one sample sequenced in a study of blood T cells in healthy people across ages. The use of a sample-barcoded 5' primer and a J-beta primer mix characterized a second PCR of roughly 6 to 11 cycles. TCRdb used MiXCR to reprocess the 5' RACE reads, holding one entry per CDR3 protein. The table lists roughly 1,300,000 distinct CDR3 sequences, around 59% of them singletons. Material for sequencing was blood. Every receptor here comes from a young man in good health.

The rearrangement joins TRBV4-1 to TRBJ1-2; TRBD1 is a possible D gene (5 bases). V dropped 0 bases and J dropped 3 bases, with 14 bases sitting between them. Germline V gene sequence: CDR1 MGHRA, CDR2 YSYEKL. The CDR3 sequence is 16 residues long. CDR3 DNA: TGCGCCAGCAGCCAAGATCGTACGGGGGGGTACTATGGCTACACCTTC. It encodes CASSQDRTGGYYGYTF.

V and J are TRBV13 and TRBJ2-6, with 8 bases aligning to TRBD1. The CDR3 contains 19 residues. The junction had 12 bases not matched to a gene; V was cut back by 5 bases and J by 0 bases. CDR1 is PRHDT and CDR2 is FYEKMQ in the germline V gene (reference sequence). CDR3 loop: CASSGGPSGGFSGANVLTF. The CDR3 nucleotides read TGTGCCAGCAGCGGAGGGCCCTCAGGGGGCTTCTCTGGGGCCAACGTCCTGACTTTC.

This clonotype was seen more than once but under ten times. The chain links TRBV20-1 to TRBJ2-3; 10 bases match TRBD1. Germline V CDR1 and CDR2: DFQATT, SNEGSKA (reference sequence). The CDR3 loop spans 18 amino acids. V lost 0 bases to trimming and J lost 3 bases; unmatched junction nucleotides: 12. CDR3 in amino acids: CSARDIGGGTGVTDTQYF. As DNA, the CDR3 is TGCAGTGCTAGAGATATCGGCGGGGGGACAGGGGTGACAGATACGCAGTATTTT.

This clonotype showed up just a few times. The gene calls are TRBV12-3 or TRBV12-4 and TRBJ2-7, with D perhaps matching TRBD2 (6 bases). The J call is uncertain, as TRBJ2-5 better fits the DNA end. The CDR3 runs 14 residues. The CDR3 is CASSLVVGGETQYF. In DNA, the CDR3 is TGTGCCAGCAGTTTAGTAGTAGGAGGGGAGACCCAGTACTTC.

This clonotype was recorded a few times. This rearrangement joins TRBV27 to TRBJ2-3; 9 bases fit TRBD2. The CDR3 loop spans 17 amino acids. Per the germline V gene, CDR1 is MNHEY and CDR2 is SMNVEV (reference sequence). The V and J ends lost 4 bases and 3 bases, in that order; junction bases with no gene match: 11. The DNA for the CDR3 is TGTGCCAGCAGTTCTCTGTACGCGGGAGGGTTGACAGATACGCAGTATTTT. Protein product: CASSSLYAGGLTDTQYF.

This clonotype was counted only a few times. V is TRBV4-1 and J is TRBJ2-7; D unresolved. CDR3 size: 16 residues. The V end was cut by 0 bases, the J end by 0 bases, with 12 bases between. The germline CDR1 and CDR2 sequences are MGHRA and YSYEKL. This CDR3 reads CASSQEAPSLSYEQYF. The CDR3 nucleotides are TGCGCCAGCAGCCAAGAAGCGCCCTCCCTCTCCTACGAGCAGTACTTC.

The V gene is TRBV11-2, the J gene TRBJ2-5, with TRBD2 identical over 8 bases. V was clipped by 2 bases and J by 5 bases; unmatched bases: 25. The V gene's germline CDR1 is SGHAT and CDR2 FQNNGV. There are 21 residues in the CDR3. The CDR3 loop reads CASSLPPNFGESIAGWETQYF. The CDR3 DNA reads as TGTGCCAGCAGCTTACCCCCTAACTTTGGGGAGTCTATAGCGGGATGGGAGACCCAGTACTTC.

The chain employs TRBV7-2 and TRBJ2-5; D is unresolved. The J call may be wrong; the DNA end is better matched by TRBJ2-7. The CDR3 sequence is 14 residues long. The V gene's germline CDR1 is SGHTA and CDR2 FQGNSA. CDR3 amino acids: CASSAGRRTYEQYF. CDR3 nucleotide sequence: TGTGCCAGCAGCGCCGGCCGCCGGACGTACGAGCAGTACTTC.

The rearrangement links TRBV15 to TRBJ1-1, with D maybe TRBD1 (6 bases). The CDR3 is made up of 16 amino acids. The V gene lost 3 bases and the J gene lost 1 base, with 15 bases spanning the gap. Germline CDR1 LNHNV, CDR2 YYDKDF (reference sequence). The CDR3: CATSRVLGQTNTEAFF. CDR3 bases: TGTGCCACCAGCAGGGTCCTCGGACAGACGAACACTGAAGCTTTCTTT.

J is TRBJ2-5 and V is TRBV29-1; TRBD1 matches 7 bases. The ends lost 0 bases at V and 11 bases at J; junction bases unmatched: 15. There are 15 residues in the CDR3. Germline CDR1 is SQVTM and CDR2 is ANQGSEA. The chain's CDR3 is CSVEDPGQPGYEQYF. CDR3 coding DNA: TGCAGCGTTGAAGACCCGGGACAGCCTGGGTATGAGCAGTACTTC.

The CDR3 here is CSARARAGGSYEQYF. DNA for the CDR3: TGCAGTGCTAGAGCACGAGCGGGAGGATCCTACGAGCAGTACTTC. The V call is TRBV20-1, the J call TRBJ2-7, with 9 bases identical to TRBD2. The CDR3 covers 15 residues. J gave up 1 base and V 1 base, and 5 bases lay outside the gene matches. Germline V gene sequence: CDR1 DFQATT, CDR2 SNEGSKA (reference sequence).